This T cell receptor beta chain was captured by sequencing in a study of blood T cells in healthy people across ages. Background on the study: About one barcoded beta molecule per two T cells was the capture yield of template switching.

Study outcomes and limitations: Significant beta diversity loss was already apparent by age approximately 37, declining roughly linearly.

On this clonotype: The target antigen is unknown.

It was with a sample-barcoded 5' primer and a J-beta primer mix that a second PCR of roughly 7 to 12 cycles was run. Using its own MiXCR run on the 5' RACE reads, TCRdb lists one record per CDR3 protein. The sample lists around 670,000 distinct CDR3 sequences; about 30% were seen once. Unmatched junction bases numbered 16, after V lost 6 bases and J lost 7 bases. This CDR3 comprises 16 residues. Germline values: CDR1 MNHEY, CDR2 SVGEGT. Sequences were obtained from blood. The TCR was taken from a woman aged 80 or older in good health. This chain connects TRBV6-2 or TRBV6-3 to TRBJ2-7; TRBD2 aligns across 9 bases. The CDR3 DNA sequence: TGTGCCAGCAGCCTCCGTGGGACTAGCAGGGGTGGAGAGCAGTACTTC. It yields the protein CASSLRGTSRGGEQYF.